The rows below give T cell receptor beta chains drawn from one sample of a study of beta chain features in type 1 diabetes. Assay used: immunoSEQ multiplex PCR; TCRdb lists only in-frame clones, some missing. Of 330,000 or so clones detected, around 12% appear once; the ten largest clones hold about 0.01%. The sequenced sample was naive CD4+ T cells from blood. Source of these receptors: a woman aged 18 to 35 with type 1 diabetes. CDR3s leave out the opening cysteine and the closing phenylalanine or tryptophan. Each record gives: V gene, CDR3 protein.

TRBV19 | ASTSGTSGNNEQF
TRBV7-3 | ASSIAGGIDTQY
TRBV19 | ASRRRAGDTQY
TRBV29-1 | SVLGMETQY
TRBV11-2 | ASSPREPRRDTQY
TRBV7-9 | ASSLATHSNYGYT
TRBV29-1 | SVEAWGGLMNTEAF
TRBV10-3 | AISGGWETQY
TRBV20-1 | SAGAGTEQF
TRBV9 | ASSETGEETEAF
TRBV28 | ASIPSTGRPQH
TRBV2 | ASRIAGVTGELF
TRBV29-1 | SVEVPGHQFGKLF
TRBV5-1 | ASSHTGPGYEQY
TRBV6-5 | ASSQNSNQPQH
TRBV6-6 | ASSGTPSGEQY
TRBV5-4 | ASSLAGGIYEQY
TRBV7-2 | ASSAHPGGYTEAF
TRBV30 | AWSSRSGGITDTQY
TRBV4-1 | ASSQDSARSLAKNIQY
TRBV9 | ASTEGTDGYGYT
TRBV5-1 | ASSRTRQTHTEAF
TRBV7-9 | ASSLEGEGYGYT
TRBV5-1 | ASSLDGGQAGQPQH
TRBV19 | ASSADRDQPQH
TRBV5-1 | ASSSGGLSAKNIQY
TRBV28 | ASSYTGTDSYEQY
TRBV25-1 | ASSVTGSYEQY
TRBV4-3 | ASSQTGGTGELF
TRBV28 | ASSLPQGSGNEQF
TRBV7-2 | ASSEGRGNQPQH
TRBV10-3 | AISELANQETQY
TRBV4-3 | ASSLTGFGTGELF
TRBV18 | ASSPREYNSPLH
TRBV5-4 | ASSRPRTENNEQF
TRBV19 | ASSLDPGQSYEQY
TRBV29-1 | SVGRLARYNEQF
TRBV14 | ASSQDRDYGYT
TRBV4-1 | ASSQDRGLDVHEQF
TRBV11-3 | ASSLGRAPLLGDTQY
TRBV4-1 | ASSPGLARSSYNEQF
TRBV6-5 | ASSPGDLPSNEQF
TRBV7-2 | ASRDSNYGYT
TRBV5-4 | ASSSTSPEIDEQF
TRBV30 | AWSREWGSYEQY